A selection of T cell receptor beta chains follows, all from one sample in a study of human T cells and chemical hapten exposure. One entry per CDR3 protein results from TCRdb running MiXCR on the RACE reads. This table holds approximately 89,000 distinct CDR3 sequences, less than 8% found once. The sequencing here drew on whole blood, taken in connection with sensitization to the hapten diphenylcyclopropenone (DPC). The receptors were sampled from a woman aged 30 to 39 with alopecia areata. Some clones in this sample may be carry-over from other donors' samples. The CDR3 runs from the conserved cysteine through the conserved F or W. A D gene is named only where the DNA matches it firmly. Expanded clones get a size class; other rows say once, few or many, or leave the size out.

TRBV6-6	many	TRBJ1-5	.	CASKGQINQPQHF	TGTGCCAGCAAGGGTCAGATAAATCAGCCCCAGCATTTT
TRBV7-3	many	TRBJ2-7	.	CASRVSATSYEQYF	TGTGCCAGCAGGGTAAGCGCAACCTCCTACGAGCAGTACTTC
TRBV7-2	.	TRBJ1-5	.	CASSLEVGGNQPQHF	TGTGCCAGCAGCTTAGAAGTTGGGGGCAATCAGCCCCAGCATTTT
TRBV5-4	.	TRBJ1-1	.	CASSLRSGGRTNTEAFF	TGTGCCAGCAGCTTGAGGTCGGGGGGCAGGACAAACACTGAAGCTTTCTTT
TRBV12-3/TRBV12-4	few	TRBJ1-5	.	CASSNHGQYNQPQHF	TGTGCCAGCAGCAACCACGGACAGTACAATCAGCCCCAGCATTTT
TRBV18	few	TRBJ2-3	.	CASSLGDTDTQYF	TGTGCCAGCTCACTTGGGGACACAGATACGCAGTATTTT
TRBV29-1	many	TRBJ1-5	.	CSAGEPNQPQHF	TGCAGCGCCGGGGAGCCGAATCAGCCCCAGCATTTT
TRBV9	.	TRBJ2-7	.	CASSGGQKIYEQYF	TGTGCCAGCAGCGGCGGACAGAAGATCTACGAGCAGTACTTC
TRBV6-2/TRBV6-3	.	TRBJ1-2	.	CASSPIPPDGDGYTF	TGTGCCAGCAGTCCCATCCCCCCGGACGGCGATGGCTACACCTTC
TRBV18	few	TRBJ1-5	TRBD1	CASSPLTGEDQPQHF	TGTGCCAGCTCACCACTGACAGGGGAAGATCAGCCCCAGCATTTT
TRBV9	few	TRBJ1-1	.	CASSVDGITNTEAFF	TGTGCCAGCAGCGTAGATGGTATTACGAACACTGAAGCTTTCTTT
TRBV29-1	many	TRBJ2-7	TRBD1	CSVEYDRGYEQYF	TGCAGCGTTGAGTACGACAGGGGGTACGAGCAGTACTTC
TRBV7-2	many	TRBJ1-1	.	CASSLRPVTGTGAEAFF	TGTGCCAGCAGCTTAAGACCGGTAACGGGGACGGGCGCTGAAGCTTTCTTT
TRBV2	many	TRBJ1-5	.	CASRYRGNQPQHF	TGTGCCAGCAGGTACAGGGGCAATCAGCCCCAGCATTTT
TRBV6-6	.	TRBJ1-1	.	CASRLPGQNTEAFF	TGTGCCAGCAGGCTTCCGGGACAGAACACTGAAGCTTTCTTT
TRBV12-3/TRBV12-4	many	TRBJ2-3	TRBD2	CASSQGTSGVSQYF	TGTGCCAGCAGCCAAGGGACTAGCGGGGTGTCGCAGTATTTT
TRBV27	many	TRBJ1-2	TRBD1	CASSPNRGYGYTF	TGTGCCAGCAGCCCCAACAGGGGATATGGCTACACCTTC
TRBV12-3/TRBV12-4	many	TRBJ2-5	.	CASSLRGPETQYF	TGTGCCAGCAGTTTACGCGGACCCGAGACCCAGTACTTC
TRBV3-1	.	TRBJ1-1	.	CASSPGRGVGAFF	TGTGCCAGCAGTCCAGGGAGGGGGGTCGGAGCTTTCTTT
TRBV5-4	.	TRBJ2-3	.	CASSLTTRTTDTQYF	TGTGCCAGCAGCTTGACGACTAGGACTACAGATACGCAGTATTTT
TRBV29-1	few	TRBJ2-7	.	CSVDRVPEYEQYF	TGCAGCGTTGATCGGGTTCCCGAATACGAGCAGTACTTC
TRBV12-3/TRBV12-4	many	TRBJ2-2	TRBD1	CASSRGTGTGELFF	TGTGCCAGCAGTCGTGGGACAGGCACCGGGGAGCTGTTTTTT
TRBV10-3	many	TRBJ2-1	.	CAISVGTRGYYNEQFF	TGTGCCATCAGTGTAGGAACTCGAGGATATTACAATGAGCAGTTCTTC
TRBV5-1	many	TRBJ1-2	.	CASSLSAGNYGYTF	TGCGCCAGCAGCTTGTCGGCAGGGAACTATGGCTACACCTTC
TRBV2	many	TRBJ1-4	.	CASYDRLEGGDEKLFF	TGTGCCAGCTACGACAGGCTCGAAGGTGGTGATGAAAAACTGTTTTTT
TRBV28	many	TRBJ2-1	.	CASSLVTLHEQFF	TGTGCCAGCAGTTTAGTGACTTTGCATGAGCAGTTCTTC
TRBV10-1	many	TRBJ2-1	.	CASSERGSFEQFF	TGCGCCAGCAGTGAGAGGGGGAGCTTTGAGCAGTTCTTC
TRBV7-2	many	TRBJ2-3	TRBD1	CASSRQGAETDTQYF	TGTGCCAGCAGCAGACAGGGGGCCGAGACAGATACGCAGTATTTT
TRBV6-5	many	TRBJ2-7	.	CASGSSYEQYF	TGTGCCAGCGGGTCCTCCTACGAGCAGTACTTC
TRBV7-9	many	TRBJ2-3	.	CASSLGWRQRVSTDTQYF	TGTGCCAGCAGCTTAGGATGGCGTCAGCGGGTGAGCACAGATACGCAGTATTTT
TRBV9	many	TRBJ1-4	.	CASSEVQGSGNEKLFF	TGTGCCAGCAGCGAGGTTCAGGGCTCCGGTAATGAAAAACTGTTTTTT
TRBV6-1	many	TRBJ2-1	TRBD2	CASSEQPSGGALDEQFF	TGTGCCAGCAGTGAACAACCCTCCGGGGGGGCCCTGGATGAGCAGTTCTTC
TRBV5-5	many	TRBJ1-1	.	CASSSFRGSNTEAFF	TGTGCCAGCAGCTCGTTCAGGGGATCGAACACTGAAGCTTTCTTT
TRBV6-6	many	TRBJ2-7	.	CASKTGVNEQYF	TGTGCCAGCAAAACGGGGGTGAACGAGCAGTACTTC
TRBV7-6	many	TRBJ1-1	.	CASSLAPTREMNTEAFF	TGTGCCAGCAGCTTAGCACCCACCAGGGAAATGAACACTGAAGCTTTCTTT
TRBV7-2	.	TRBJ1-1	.	CASSLGGGWTEAFF	TGTGCCAGCAGCTTAGGGGGGGGCTGGACTGAAGCTTTCTTT
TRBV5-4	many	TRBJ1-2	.	CASSLQGRGEPYGYTF	TGTGCCAGCAGCTTGCAGGGGAGAGGGGAGCCCTATGGCTACACCTTC
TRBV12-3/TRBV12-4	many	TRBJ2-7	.	CASSPTRNYEQYF	TGTGCCAGCAGCCCGACTAGAAACTACGAGCAGTACTTC